These 30 T cell receptor beta chains were sequenced from one sample in a study of response to subunit inactivated influenza vaccine. TCRdb re-derived calls from the RT-PCR reads in MiXCR, one entry per CDR3 protein. The profile shows some 160,000 distinct CDR3 sequences, approximately 10% of them singletons. The sample in question was non-naive T cells sorted from PBMCs, obtained about 40 days after vaccination. Receptors originate from a man in his fifties or sixties who received an inactivated influenza vaccine.

Turning to this clonotype: A much larger clone lies one base from this, so it may be a read error. The chain employs TRBV2 and TRBJ2-3, with 8 bases that match TRBD1. This CDR3 comprises 15 residues. CDR1 SNHLY and CDR2 FYNNEI come from the germline V gene. The CDR3 region has the DNA TGTGCCAGCAGCGCTACAGGGGGAGGCACAGAGACGCAGTATTTT. This sequence encodes CASSATGGGTETQYF.

This chain uses TRBV10-3 with TRBJ2-1; no firm D call. V lost 4 bases to trimming and J lost 6 bases, with 7 bases between them. Germline CDR1 and CDR2: ENHRY and SYGVKD. This CDR3 contains 12 residues. CDR3 sequence: CAISASGNEQFF. CDR3 DNA: TGTGCCATCAGTGCGAGTGGCAATGAGCAGTTCTTC.

This clonotype was seen a few times. This rearrangement joins TRBV6-4 to TRBJ2-3; a possible D gene is TRBD2 (6 bases). V dropped 2 bases and J dropped 2 bases, with 11 bases sitting between them. The CDR3 extends over 15 amino acids. Germline lookup yields CDR1 MRHNA and CDR2 SNTAGT. CDR3 sequence reads: CASSDLAGTTDTQYF. CDR3 in DNA: TGTGCCAGCAGTGACCTGGCGGGAACCACAGATACGCAGTATTTT.

This clonotype was counted a single time. This sequence joins TRBV6-1 and TRBJ2-1, with 12 positions matching TRBD2. The CDR3 runs to 14 residues. J lost 6 bases, V lost 5 bases, and 2 bases had no gene match. Looked up from germline, CDR1 is MNHNS and CDR2 is SASEGT. The CDR3 region is CASSLAGGCNEQFF. The CDR3 nucleotides read TGTGCCAGCAGTCTAGCGGGAGGGTGCAATGAGCAGTTCTTC.

This clonotype was seen repeatedly, ten times or more. The chain has TRBV29-1 and TRBJ2-6; D is ambiguous. CDR1 is SQVTM and CDR2 is ANQGSEA in the germline V gene. The V end lost 7 bases, the J end lost 1 base, and 8 bases lay between the germline ends. The CDR3 sequence is 13 residues long. The CDR3 here is CSASPSGANVLTF. The CDR3, as DNA: TGCAGCGCCAGCCCTTCTGGGGCCAACGTCCTGACTTTC. Drawing the rest from reference TRBV29-1 and TRBJ2-6, the complete variable domain is SAVISQKPSRDICQRGTSLTIQCQVDSQVTMMFWYRQQPGQSLTLIATANQGSEATYESGFVIDKFPISRPNLTFSTLTVSNMSPEDSSIYLCSASPSGANVLTFGAGSRLTVL.

The chain links TRBV12-3 or TRBV12-4 to TRBJ2-2; 11 positions agree with TRBD2. The CDR3 has 17 residues. The V segment lost 5 bases and the J segment 4 bases; nucleotides outside the gene matches: 9. The CDR3 reads CASSNSLAGEGTGELFF. The CDR3 region has the DNA TGTGCCAGCAGTAACTCACTAGCGGGGGAAGGCACCGGGGAGCTGTTTTTT.

This clonotype has more than one count but fewer than ten. The chain recombines TRBV2 with TRBJ2-7; tentative D call: TRBD1 (5 bases). The CDR3 is 13 residues long. V was pared by 3 bases and J by 5 bases, with 11 bases between. Germline V gene sequence: CDR1 SNHLY, CDR2 FYNNEI. CDR3 residues: CASSEVGVNEQYF. The CDR3 DNA reads TGTGCCAGCAGTGAGGTAGGGGTGAACGAGCAGTACTTC. Together with reference TRBV2 and TRBJ2-7, the CDR3 gives the full variable domain: EPEVTQTPSHQVTQMGQEVILRCVPISNHLYFYWYRQILGQKVEFLVSFYNNEISEKSEIFDDQFSVERPDGSNFTLKIRSTKLEDSAMYFCASSEVGVNEQYFGPGTRLTVT.

This clonotype was observed many times. The V gene is TRBV4-2, the J gene TRBJ2-1, with 7 bases matching TRBD2. V was clipped by 1 base and J by 5 bases; unmatched bases: 11. Germline V gene lookup returns CDR1 LGHNA and CDR2 YNFKEQ. The CDR3 spans 17 residues. CDR3 residues: CASSQVGASGANNEQFF. In DNA form, the CDR3 reads TGTGCCAGCAGCCAAGTCGGGGCTAGCGGAGCTAACAATGAGCAGTTCTTC.

This chain uses TRBV18 with TRBJ2-7, with 12 bases fitting TRBD2. Germline V gives CDR1 KGHSH, CDR2 LQKENI. The CDR3 has 16 amino acids. V lost 3 bases to trimming and J lost 1 base; unmatched junction nucleotides: 4. DNA of the CDR3: TGTGCCAGCTCACCCCCGGGACTAGCGGGTTCCTACGAGCAGTACTTC. Translated: CASSPPGLAGSYEQYF.

With regard to this clonotype: The junction does not match germline at one end; this may be a read error. The J gene is TRBJ1-1, the V gene TRBV5-1, with D perhaps matching TRBD1 (5 bases). The CDR3 loop spans 15 amino acids. CDR1 and CDR2 (germline): SGHRS, YFSETQ. Here the CDR3 reads CARSLVGATVTEAFF. CDR3 nucleotides: TGCGCCAGAAGCTTGGTAGGTGCGACAGTAACTGAAGCTTTCTTT. The full variable domain, with the rest looked up from reference TRBV5-1 and TRBJ1-1, is KAGVTQTPRYLIKTRGQQVTLSCSPISGHRSVSWYQQTPGQGLQFLFEYFSETQRNKGNFPGRFSGRQFSNSRSEMNVSTLELGDSALYLCARSLVGATVTEAFFGQGTRLTVV.

This clonotype was seen a handful of times. DNA of the CDR3: TGTGCCAGCAGTTTAGGTATCAGGGCAAGCACAGATACGCAGTATTTT. Its protein is CASSLGIRASTDTQYF. This chain joins TRBV12-3 or TRBV12-4 and TRBJ2-3; D is perhaps TRBD1 (5 bases). The CDR3 has 16 amino acids. V was shortened by 1 base and J by 0 bases, with 11 bases between the two germline ends.

This clonotype appeared many times. J is TRBJ1-2 and V is TRBV4-3; D gene uncertain. CDR3 length equals 16 residues. Germline V lookup: CDR1 LGHNA, CDR2 YSLEER. V lost 1 base, J lost 0 bases, and 12 bases lay in between. The CDR3 reads CASSQVGRKANYGYTF. CDR3 nucleotides: TGCGCCAGCAGCCAAGTCGGCCGGAAAGCTAACTATGGCTACACCTTC.

The V call is TRBV5-1, the J call TRBJ1-4; 7 bases are shared with TRBD1. The V and J ends lost 7 bases and 4 bases, in that order; junction bases with no gene match: 13. Germline assignment: CDR1 SGHRS and CDR2 YFSETQ. This CDR3 is built from 16 residues. DNA for the CDR3: TGCGCCAGCCGGACCGCACCGGGACAGATTAATGAAAAACTGTTTTTT. Amino acid sequence: CASRTAPGQINEKLFF.

The chain has TRBV4-2 and TRBJ1-4; D is uncertain. The germline gives CDR1 LGHNA, CDR2 YNFKEQ. V was clipped by 3 bases and J by 4 bases, with 6 bases between them. The CDR3 is made up of 13 amino acids. The DNA of the CDR3 is TGTGCCAGCAGCCAGGCCGGTAATGAAAAACTGTTTTTT. It is translated as CASSQAGNEKLFF.

On this clonotype: The junction and the germline gene differ at one end; a read error may be behind it. The rearrangement uses TRBV9 and TRBJ2-1; 8 bases are a match to TRBD2. Germline V CDR1 and CDR2: SGDLS, YYNGEE. This CDR3 is built from 16 residues. CDR3 region: CASSEGTSENYKEQFF. The CDR3, as DNA: TGTGCCAGCAGCGAGGGGACTAGTGAAAATTACAAAGAGCAGTTCTTC.

The V gene is TRBV7-2, the J gene TRBJ2-2; 10 nucleotides line up with TRBD2. CDR3 size: 19 residues. CDR1 and CDR2 from the germline V gene are SGHTA and FQGNSA. V lost 0 bases and J lost 0; bases outside the gene matches: 7. This CDR3 reads CASSLARVAGGSNTGELFF. DNA for the CDR3: TGTGCCAGCAGCTTAGCGAGGGTAGCGGGGGGCTCGAACACCGGGGAGCTGTTTTTT.

The table lists this clonotype with a few counts. The rearrangement joins TRBV7-2 to TRBJ1-3; D gene ambiguous. The germline gives CDR1 SGHTA, CDR2 FQGNSA. This CDR3 has 16 residues. V was cut by 5 bases and J by 0 bases, with 14 bases left in between. The CDR3 reads CASSPMTSFSGNTIYF. CDR3 DNA: TGTGCCAGCAGCCCCATGACATCCTTCTCTGGAAACACCATATATTTT.

Concerning this clonotype: A much bigger clone sits one base away, suggesting this may be a read error. The rearrangement joins TRBV6-2 or TRBV6-3 to TRBJ1-5, with D maybe TRBD1 (5 bases). Germline CDR1 MNHEY, CDR2 SVGEGT. The CDR3 spans 16 residues. Trimming cost V 2 bases and J 7 bases, with 18 bases left between them. The CDR3 bases are TGTGCCAGCAGTTACGTTGAGGGGCCGGTAAACCAGCCCCAGCATTTT. This encodes CASSYVEGPVNQPQHF.

There are a few counts of this clonotype. The chain combines TRBV29-1 with TRBJ1-1, with D unresolved. The CDR3 has 16 residues. Per germline, CDR1 SQVTM and CDR2 ANQGSEA. Trimming pared 0 bases from V and 1 base from J, leaving 15 bases between. The CDR3 region is CSVEDRTRPGNTEAFF. In DNA form, the CDR3 reads TGCAGCGTTGAAGATCGGACGCGTCCGGGGAACACTGAAGCTTTCTTT. Full variable domain (missing parts from reference TRBV29-1 and TRBJ1-1): SAVISQKPSRDICQRGTSLTIQCQVDSQVTMMFWYRQQPGQSLTLIATANQGSEATYESGFVIDKFPISRPNLTFSTLTVSNMSPEDSSIYLCSVEDRTRPGNTEAFFGQGTRLTVV.

This clonotype was observed at least ten times. The genes are TRBV11-2 and TRBJ2-3; weak D call: TRBD2 (6 bases). The length of the CDR3 is 14 residues. Germline CDR1 reads SGHAT; CDR2 reads FQNNGV. V was pared by 5 bases and J by 3 bases, with 12 bases between. CDR3 loop: CASSAAGRTDTQYF. DNA for the CDR3: TGTGCCAGCAGCGCCGCGGGACGAACAGATACGCAGTATTTT.

The chain has TRBV7-2 and TRBJ1-1; 7 bases are a match to TRBD1. CDR1 SGHTA and CDR2 FQGNSA come from the germline V gene. Germline trimming cut 4 bases from V and 5 bases from J; bases unmatched to any gene: 4. The CDR3 runs to 13 residues. The CDR3 loop reads CASSSQGETEAFF. CDR3 in DNA: TGTGCCAGCAGCTCTCAGGGGGAAACTGAAGCTTTCTTT.

This clonotype appeared many times. V usage is TRBV27 and J usage is TRBJ1-1, with a possible D match to TRBD1 (5 bases). The ends were cut back, 4 bases at V and 4 bases at J, with 16 bases in the middle. The germline V gene encodes CDR1 MNHEY and CDR2 SMNVEV (reference sequence). This CDR3 comprises 15 residues. CDR3: CASSYQGPRATEAFF. The CDR3 nucleotides are TGTGCCAGCAGTTACCAGGGACCGCGGGCCACTGAAGCTTTCTTT.

This clonotype was detected only a few times. The chain has TRBV7-8 and TRBJ2-1; 9 bases align to TRBD2. V trimming: 7 bases; J trimming: 8 bases; junction bases outside the gene matches: 15. CDR3 length equals 16 residues. From germline, CDR1 is SGHVS and CDR2 FQNEAQ. The chain's CDR3 is CASTLRRAGGLDEQFF. CDR3 nucleotide sequence: TGTGCCAGCACCCTCAGGCGGGCGGGGGGGTTGGATGAGCAGTTCTTC.

This clonotype has just a few counts. The chain employs TRBV2 and TRBJ1-5; the D gene is possibly TRBD1 (5 bases). The CDR3 sequence is 15 residues long. With 0 bases removed from V and 6 bases from J, the gap between germline ends came to 12 bases. Germline V CDR1 and CDR2: SNHLY, FYNNEI. The chain's CDR3 is CASSEAPGSAQPQHF. The CDR3 DNA follows: TGTGCCAGCAGTGAAGCGCCAGGGAGCGCTCAGCCCCAGCATTTT.

This clonotype came up many times. This rearrangement joins TRBV28 to TRBJ2-7; D not certain. Per germline, CDR1 MDHEN and CDR2 SYDVKM. The ends were cut back, 2 bases at V and 5 bases at J, with 7 bases in the middle. The CDR3 totals 12 residues. Here the CDR3 DNA reads TGTGCCAGCAGTTTACCCCCCCACGAGCAGTACTTC. This gives the protein CASSLPPHEQYF.

This clonotype appeared many times. J is TRBJ2-7 and V is TRBV20-1; 15 nucleotides align to TRBD2. CDR3 size: 15 residues. The trim removed 0 bases at V and 7 bases at J, leaving 4 bases unmatched. The V gene's germline CDR1 is DFQATT and CDR2 SNEGSKA (reference sequence). The CDR3 region is CSARDPGLAGGEQYF. The CDR3 DNA reads TGCAGTGCTAGAGACCCGGGACTAGCGGGAGGAGAGCAGTACTTC.

The CDR3 is CASSLARGTLQETQYF. In nucleotides, the CDR3 is TGCGCCAGCAGCTTGGCCAGGGGGACACTCCAAGAGACCCAGTACTTC. This chain links TRBV5-1 with TRBJ2-5; 7 positions match TRBD1. The CDR3 length is 16 residues. Germline V gene sequence: CDR1 SGHRS, CDR2 YFSETQ. Unmatched junction bases numbered 6, after V lost 0 bases and J lost 1 base.

This clonotype was observed at least ten times. The chain is built from TRBV12-3 or TRBV12-4 and TRBJ2-3; tentatively, D is TRBD1 or TRBD2 (5 bases each). Trimming pared 3 bases from V and 5 bases from J, leaving 9 bases between. The CDR3 is 13 residues long. The CDR3 DNA follows: TGTGCCAGCAGTTTTAAGAGGGGAGATACGCAGTATTTT. It codes for CASSFKRGDTQYF.

This clonotype was recorded many times. Its ends do not fully match the called genes, so a read error is possible. The chain couples TRBV7-7 to TRBJ2-3; D is possibly TRBD1 (5 bases). CDR3 size: 15 residues. In germline, CDR1 is SSHAT, CDR2 FNYEAQ (reference sequence). The CDR3 spells CASSLDSGSTDTQYF. DNA for the CDR3: TGTGCTAGCAGCTTGGATTCAGGGAGCACAGATACGCAGTATTTT.

The J gene is TRBJ1-6, the V gene TRBV20-1, with TRBD1 matching over 8 bases. From germline, CDR1 is DFQATT and CDR2 SNEGSKA (reference sequence). The J segment lost 7 bases and the V segment lost 1 base, leaving 0 bases of the junction unmatched. The CDR3 covers 13 residues. Here the CDR3 DNA reads TGCAGTGCTAGAGGGACAGGGAATTCACCCCTCCACTTT. Protein sequence: CSARGTGNSPLHF.